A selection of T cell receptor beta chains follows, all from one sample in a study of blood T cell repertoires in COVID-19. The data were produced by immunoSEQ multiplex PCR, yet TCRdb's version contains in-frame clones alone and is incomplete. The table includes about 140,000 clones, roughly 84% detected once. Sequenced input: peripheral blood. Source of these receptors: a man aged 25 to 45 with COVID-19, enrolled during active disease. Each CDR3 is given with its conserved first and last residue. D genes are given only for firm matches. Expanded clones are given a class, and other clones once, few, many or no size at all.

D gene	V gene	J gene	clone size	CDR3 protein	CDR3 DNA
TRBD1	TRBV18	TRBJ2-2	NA	CASSPRDRVDTGELFF	TGTGCCAGCTCACCCCGGGACAGGGTCGACACCGGGGAGCTGTTTTTT
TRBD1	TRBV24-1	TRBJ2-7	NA	CATSDRDSQHLYEQYF	TGTGCCACCAGTGACCGGGACAGCCAACACCTCTACGAGCAGTACTTC
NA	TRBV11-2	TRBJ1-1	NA	CASSLIGANSNTEAFF	TGTGCCAGCAGCTTAATTGGGGCCAACAGTAACACTGAAGCTTTCTTT
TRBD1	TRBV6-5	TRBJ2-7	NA	CASSYGGQGYEQYF	TGTGCCAGCAGTTACGGGGGACAGGGGTACGAGCAGTACTTC
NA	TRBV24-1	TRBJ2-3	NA	CATSDESGADTQYF	TGTGCCACCAGTGACGAGTCGGGGGCAGATACGCAGTATTTT
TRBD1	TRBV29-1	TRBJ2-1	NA	CSVDQNRGEQFF	TGCAGCGTTGATCAGAACAGGGGCGAGCAGTTCTTC
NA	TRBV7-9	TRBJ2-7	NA	CASSSPRTAYEQYF	TGTGCCAGCAGCTCCCCCCGGACAGCCTACGAGCAGTACTTC
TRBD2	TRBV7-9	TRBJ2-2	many	CVRGGDTGELFF	TGTGTTCGGGGAGGGGACACCGGGGAGCTGTTTTTT
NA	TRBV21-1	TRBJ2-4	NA	CASSKPLSRPDSRFIPLAKNIQYF	TGTGCCAGCAGCAAACCCTTGAGTAGGCCCGACTCAAGATTTATCCCTCTTGCCAAAAACATTCAGTACTTC
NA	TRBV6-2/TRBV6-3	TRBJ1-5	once	CASSWEGRGNQPQHF	TGTGCCAGCAGTTGGGAGGGTCGGGGTAATCAGCCCCAGCATTTT
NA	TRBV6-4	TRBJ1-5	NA	CASSVEQNNQPQHF	TGTGCCAGCAGTGTGGAACAGAACAATCAGCCCCAGCATTTT
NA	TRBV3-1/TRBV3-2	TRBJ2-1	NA	CASSQDRGEQFF	TGTGCCAGCAGCCAAGACCGGGGAGAGCAGTTCTTC
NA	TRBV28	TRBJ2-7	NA	CASSFGQYEQYF	TGTGCCAGCAGTTTTGGGCAATACGAGCAGTACTTC
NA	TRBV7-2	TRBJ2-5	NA	CASSLAGTRMGTQYF	TGTGCCAGCAGCTTAGCCGGGACACGTATGGGGACCCAGTACTTC
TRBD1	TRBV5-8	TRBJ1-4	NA	CASSLGRQGTEKLFF	TGTGCCAGCAGCTTGGGGAGACAGGGGACTGAAAAACTGTTTTTT
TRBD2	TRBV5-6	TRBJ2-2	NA	CASSRREGFRELFF	TGTGCCAGCAGCCGGCGGGAGGGATTCCGGGAGCTGTTTTTT
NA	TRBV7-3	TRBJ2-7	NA	CASSPSQGPYEQYF	TGTGCCAGCAGCCCGAGCCAGGGGCCCTACGAGCAGTACTTC
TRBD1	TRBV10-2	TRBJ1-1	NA	CASRQGARDTEAFF	TGCGCCAGCAGACAGGGGGCGCGTGACACTGAAGCTTTCTTT
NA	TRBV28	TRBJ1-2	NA	CASSSRAEGYGYTF	TGTGCCAGCAGCTCCCGAGCGGAGGGGTATGGCTACACCTTC
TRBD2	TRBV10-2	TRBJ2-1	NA	CASSTALAPNYNEQFF	TGCGCCAGCAGTACAGCACTAGCGCCCAACTACAATGAGCAGTTCTTC
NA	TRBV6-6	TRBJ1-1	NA	CASSGVEGGATEAFF	TGTGCCAGCAGTGGGGTAGAAGGTGGGGCCACTGAAGCTTTCTTT
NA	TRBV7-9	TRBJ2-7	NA	CASSRQYEQYF	TGTGCCAGCAGCCGTCAGTACGAGCAGTACTTC
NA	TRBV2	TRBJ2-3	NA	CASMNRENSIVAQYF	TGTGCCAGCATGAACAGGGAAAACTCTATAGTTGCGCAGTATTTT
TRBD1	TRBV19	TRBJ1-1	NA	CASSMTGTANTEAFF	TGTGCCAGTAGTATGACCGGGACAGCGAACACTGAAGCTTTCTTT
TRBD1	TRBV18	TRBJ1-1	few	CASSRTGGGEAFF	TGTGCCAGCTCACGGACAGGGGGCGGTGAAGCTTTCTTT
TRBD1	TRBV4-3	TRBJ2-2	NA	CASSQGGGVRTGELFF	TGCGCCAGCAGCCAAGGAGGGGGCGTCCGCACCGGGGAGCTGTTTTTT
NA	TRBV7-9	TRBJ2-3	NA	CASSLEGIGTQYF	TGTGCCAGCAGCTTAGAGGGGATCGGTACGCAGTATTTT
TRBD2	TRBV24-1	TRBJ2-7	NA	CATSDGLAGTYEQYF	TGTGCCACCAGTGATGGACTAGCGGGAACCTACGAGCAGTACTTC
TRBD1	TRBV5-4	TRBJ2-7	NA	CASSPGQGTHYEQYF	TGTGCCAGCAGCCCTGGACAGGGGACGCACTACGAGCAGTACTTC